The 27 T cell receptor beta chains given below trace back to one sample, sequenced in a study of CD8+ T cells in alopecia areata. The sequencing template was cDNA reverse transcribed from extracted RNA. Measured with immunoSEQ multiplex PCR; TCRdb has only the in-frame clones, and not every one. The repertoire consists of over 150,000 clones, with roughly 63% occurring once and the leading ten covering around 1.8%. The sequencing here drew on CD4+ T cells sorted from blood, taken at week 0. The receptor set was obtained from a human donor with alopecia areata.

Remarks on this clone: Other DNA sequences in the same sample also yield this CDR3. The rearrangement links TRBV29-1 to TRBJ1-1; D is uncertain. This CDR3 spans 10 amino acids. Germline CDR1 and CDR2: SQVTM and ANQGSEA. Trimming shortened V by 4 bases and J by 5 bases, and 5 bases separated the two germline ends. The CDR3 sequence is CSVVGTEAFF. DNA for the CDR3: TGCAGCGTTGTAGGGACTGAAGCTTTCTTT.

The chain links TRBV30 to TRBJ2-3; D is possibly TRBD2 (6 bases). CDR3 length: 15 amino acids. Germline assignment: CDR1 GTSNPN and CDR2 SVGIG (reference sequence). Trimming removed 1 base at V and 1 base at J, with 12 bases between. The CDR3 DNA sequence: TGTGCCTGGAGTGGTAGCGGTCAAGGCACAGATACGCAGTATTTT. It yields the protein CAWSGSGQGTDTQYF.

This clone was seen once. The chain is built from TRBV5-1 and TRBJ1-2; D call uncertain. The CDR3 loop spans 15 amino acids. V was cut by 4 bases and J by 7 bases, with 20 bases left in between. CDR1 is SGHRS, CDR2 YFSETQ, per germline. The CDR3 here is CASSPTVGSGLGYTF. Written as DNA, the CDR3 is TGCGCCAGCAGCCCCACGGTGGGCAGCGGGCTTGGCTACACCTTC.

This clone was picked up a small number of times. The chain links TRBV5-6 to TRBJ1-5; D is perhaps TRBD1 (5 bases). This CDR3 contains 13 residues. CDR1 and CDR2 from the germline V gene are SGHDT and YYEEEE. The V and J ends lost 4 bases and 4 bases respectively, with 9 bases between them. The CDR3 spells CASSEGRNQPQHF. CDR3 coding DNA: TGTGCCAGCAGCGAGGGGAGGAATCAGCCCCAGCATTTT.

A few counts support this clone. The rearrangement uses TRBV19 and TRBJ1-2; D may be TRBD1 (5 bases). V was clipped by 5 bases and J by 7 bases, with 20 bases between them. This CDR3 contains 15 residues. Germline CDR1 LNHDA, CDR2 SQIVND (reference sequence). The CDR3 DNA sequence: TGTGCCAGTAGTCCCCGAGAGGGGCCCACCCTTGGCTACACCTTC. Protein: CASSPREGPTLGYTF.

V gene TRBV7-3 combines with J gene TRBJ2-1; possible D gene TRBD2, 6 bases. V shed 2 bases and J shed 8 bases, with 22 bases lying between them. Germline loops: CDR1 SGHTA, CDR2 FQGTGA. The CDR3 extends over 17 amino acids. The CDR3 DNA is TGTGCCAGCAGCTTAGCTCGCCCCGGACTATCTGGGGATGAGCAGTTCTTC. This translates into CASSLARPGLSGDEQFF.

This clone has just a few counts. This sequence joins TRBV7-6 and TRBJ1-5, with unresolved D. V was pared by 1 base and J by 0 bases, with 7 bases between. CDR3 length: 15 amino acids. Germline assignment: CDR1 SGHVS and CDR2 FNYEAQ. The CDR3 sequence: CASSLEPNSNQPQHF. CDR3 DNA sequence: TGTGCCAGCAGCTTAGAGCCTAATAGCAATCAGCCCCAGCATTTT.

V and J are TRBV27 and TRBJ2-3, with TRBD1 matching 9 bases. In germline, CDR1 is MNHEY, CDR2 SMNVEV (reference sequence). The ends lost 7 bases at V and 4 bases at J; junction bases unmatched: 15. CDR3 length equals 17 residues. The CDR3 DNA follows: TGTGCCAGCACCCGCTCTTCCGGGACAGGGCTGGCAGATACGCAGTATTTT. It encodes CASTRSSGTGLADTQYF.

The V call is TRBV5-6, the J call TRBJ2-2; possible D gene TRBD2, 5 bases. This CDR3 region has 15 residues. V was cut by 5 bases and J by 1 base, with 12 bases left in between. Germline V gives CDR1 SGHDT, CDR2 YYEEEE. Here the CDR3 DNA reads TGTGCCAGCAGTCCGCAGGCGGGGAACACCGGGGAGCTGTTTTTT. Its translation: CASSPQAGNTGELFF.

This clone came up a few times. This rearrangement joins TRBV30 to TRBJ2-7, with TRBD1 matching 7 bases. CDR1 and CDR2 (germline): GTSNPN, SVGIG (reference sequence). The J segment lost 0 bases and the V segment lost 4 bases, leaving 3 bases of the junction unmatched. The CDR3 runs to 13 residues. In DNA form, the CDR3 reads TGTGCCTGGACGGACAGGAGCTCCTACGAGCAGTACTTC. It specifies CAWTDRSSYEQYF.

The rearrangement uses TRBV29-1 and TRBJ2-1, with D possibly matching TRBD2 (6 bases). The V end lost 7 bases, the J end lost 6 bases, and 19 bases lay between the germline ends. The CDR3 is 14 amino acids. Per the germline V gene, CDR1 is SQVTM and CDR2 is ANQGSEA. The CDR3 loop reads CSACGDPPCNEQFF. CDR3 bases: TGCAGCGCCTGCGGGGACCCCCCGTGCAATGAGCAGTTCTTC.

The chain uses TRBV10-3 and TRBJ1-2; 9 bases are shared with TRBD1. The CDR3 is made up of 14 amino acids. The ends lost 5 bases at V and 6 bases at J; junction bases unmatched: 7. CDR1 ENHRY and CDR2 SYGVKD come from the germline V gene. The CDR3 protein is CAISWDRDINGYTF. The CDR3 DNA sequence: TGTGCCATCAGTTGGGACAGGGATATCAATGGCTACACCTTC.

The V call is TRBV6-5, the J call TRBJ1-1; TRBD1 is a possible D gene (5 bases). CDR1 and CDR2 from the germline V gene are MNHEY and SVGAGI. The CDR3 contains 15 residues. V gave up 6 bases and J gave up 0 bases, with 14 bases separating them. The DNA of the CDR3 is TGTGCCAGCAGGTCTCTGGTAGGGGTGAACACTGAAGCTTTCTTT. Translated, it gives CASRSLVGVNTEAFF.

The V and J genes are TRBV7-6 and TRBJ1-4, with D hard to call. Trimming removed 5 bases at V and 7 bases at J, with 17 bases between. The CDR3 extends over 15 amino acids. Germline lookup yields CDR1 SGHVS and CDR2 FNYEAQ. CDR3 nucleotide sequence: TGTGCCAGCAGCCCTAGGGTAGGGTTGGGTGAAAAACTGTTTTTT. The encoded protein is CASSPRVGLGEKLFF.

Regarding this clone: Other DNA sequences in the sample encode the same CDR3. This chain uses TRBV7-8 with TRBJ2-2; no reliable D call. Trimming stripped 5 bases from V and 2 bases from J, with 12 bases between. There are 15 residues in the CDR3. Germline V gene lookup returns CDR1 SGHVS and CDR2 FQNEAQ. CDR3: CASSAGTVNTGELFF. The DNA of the CDR3 is TGTGCCAGCAGCGCCGGAACAGTTAACACCGGGGAGCTGTTTTTT.

The chain joins TRBV7-6 to TRBJ2-7; weak D call: TRBD2 (5 bases). CDR1 is SGHVS, CDR2 FNYEAQ, per germline. The V gene lost 5 bases and the J gene lost 4 bases, with 9 bases spanning the gap. CDR3 length: 12 amino acids. CDR3 in amino acids: CASSPGLYEQYF. For the CDR3, the DNA is TGTGCCAGCAGCCCTGGACTTTACGAGCAGTACTTC.

This chain uses TRBV13 with TRBJ1-6; 11 bases align to TRBD1. CDR3 length: 15 residues. The V gene end was trimmed by 3 bases and the J gene end by 10 bases; junction bases not matched to a gene: 5. Germline V CDR1 and CDR2: PRHDT, FYEKMQ (reference sequence). The CDR3 bases are TGTGCCAGCAGCTTGGACAGGGGGCCAACCTCACCCCTCCACTTT. This translates into CASSLDRGPTSPLHF.

The J gene is TRBJ2-1, the V gene TRBV12-5; the D is unclear. With 0 bases removed from V and 2 bases from J, the gap between germline ends came to 8 bases. Germline V gene sequence: CDR1 LGHNT, CDR2 FRNRAP. This CDR3 is 15 amino acids long. The DNA for the CDR3 is TGTGCTAGTGGTTTGGTACTTTCCCCCTACAATGAGCAGTTCTTC. Translated: CASGLVLSPYNEQFF.

This clone turned up a few times. The rearrangement uses TRBV11-2 and TRBJ2-3, with D possibly called TRBD1 or TRBD2 (5 bases each). This CDR3 is built from 15 residues. The germline V and J ends were trimmed by 5 bases and 1 base, with 13 bases remaining between them. Looked up from germline, CDR1 is SGHAT and CDR2 is FQNNGV. The CDR3 bases are TGTGCCAGCAGCGCACAACTGGGGGGCACAGATACGCAGTATTTT. Protein product: CASSAQLGGTDTQYF.

The chain links TRBV30 to TRBJ1-1; possible D gene TRBD1, 6 bases. The V and J ends lost 3 bases and 6 bases respectively, with 14 bases between them. The CDR3 is made up of 13 amino acids. Germline V gives CDR1 GTSNPN, CDR2 SVGIG (reference sequence). The CDR3 loop is CAWSLQGGAEAFF. In DNA form, the CDR3 reads TGTGCCTGGAGCTTACAGGGAGGCGCTGAAGCTTTCTTT.

The chain uses TRBV2 and TRBJ1-1; no reliable D call. CDR1 and CDR2 (germline): SNHLY, FYNNEI. There are 14 residues in the CDR3. The germline V and J ends were trimmed by 6 bases and 4 bases, with 15 bases remaining between them. In DNA, the CDR3 is TGTGCCAGCAGGATAGCACGTACTGGCACTGAAGCTTTCTTT. Translated: CASRIARTGTEAFF.

CDR3 sequence (DNA): TGCAGCGTTGGCCTTTTAACGGGGGCTCAAGCTTTCTTT. Residues: CSVGLLTGAQAFF. The chain combines TRBV29-1 with TRBJ1-1; possibly TRBD1 for D (6 bases). The CDR3 consists of 13 residues. Between the trimmed V and J ends, which lost 4 bases and 9 bases, there was a span of 18 bases. CDR1 SQVTM and CDR2 ANQGSEA come from the germline V gene.

This rearrangement joins TRBV2 to TRBJ2-3, with 8 bases fitting TRBD2. Looked up from germline, CDR1 is SNHLY and CDR2 is FYNNEI. After removal of 5 bases from V and 1 base from J, the junction contained 2 bases not matched to a gene. The CDR3 is made up of 14 amino acids. The CDR3 spells CASSFSGGTDTQYF. The CDR3 DNA sequence: TGTGCCAGCAGTTTTAGCGGGGGCACAGATACGCAGTATTTT. The full variable domain, in which reference TRBV2 and TRBJ2-3 provide the parts outside the CDR3, is EPEVTQTPSHQVTQMGQEVILRCVPISNHLYFYWYRQILGQKVEFLVSFYNNEISEKSEIFDDQFSVERPDGSNFTLKIRSTKLEDSAMYFCASSFSGGTDTQYFGPGTRLTVL.

V usage is TRBV29-1 and J usage is TRBJ2-4; TRBD1 matches 11 bases. Trimming took 3 bases from V and 6 from J; bases not matched to a gene: 4. The CDR3 has 14 residues. Germline CDR1 SQVTM, CDR2 ANQGSEA. CDR3 region: CSVELGTGGNIQYF. The CDR3 nucleotides read TGCAGCGTTGAGCTAGGGACAGGGGGAAACATTCAGTACTTC.

This chain links TRBV30 with TRBJ1-2; D perhaps matches TRBD1 (6 bases). V was trimmed by 8 bases and J by 2 bases, leaving 18 bases between them. CDR1 and CDR2 from the germline V gene are GTSNPN and SVGIG (reference sequence). The CDR3 loop spans 14 amino acids. In DNA form, the CDR3 reads TGTGCCGAGGGACAAAAGGGGGTCAACTATGGCTACACCTTC. Translation: CAEGQKGVNYGYTF.

This sequence joins TRBV5-1 and TRBJ2-1; D may correspond to TRBD1 or TRBD2 (5 bases each). Germline lookup yields CDR1 SGHRS and CDR2 YFSETQ. This CDR3 is built from 15 residues. The V end was cut by 4 bases, the J end by 9 bases, with 20 bases between. The DNA of the CDR3 is TGCGCCAGCAGCACGTCACCGGGACCCGTGGGTGAGCAGTTCTTC. Translation: CASSTSPGPVGEQFF.

This clone has just a few counts. The gene calls are TRBV5-4 and TRBJ2-5; TRBD1 matches 9 bases. With V trimmed by 7 bases and J by 2 bases, 6 bases remained unmatched. This CDR3 comprises 14 residues. Looked up from germline, CDR1 is SGHNT and CDR2 is YYREEE (reference sequence). The DNA of the CDR3 is TGTGCCAGCTCGAAGGGACAGGGTCAAGAGACCCAGTACTTC. Translated: CASSKGQGQETQYF. Complete variable domain (other parts from reference TRBV5-4 and TRBJ2-5): ETGVTQSPTHLIKTRGQQVTLRCSSQSGHNTVSWYQQALGQGPQFIFQYYREEENGRGNFPPRFSGLQFPNYSSELNVNALELDDSALYLCASSKGQGQETQYFGPGTRLLVL.